These T cell receptor beta chains were read from a single sample in a study of shared T cell receptors in the human thymus. Only in-frame clones appear in the TCRdb table, and some are missing; sequencing was by immunoSEQ multiplex PCR. The sample has 500,000 to 850,000 clones, about 90% seen once; the top ten hold about 0.0094%. The sample also formed part of further work on human thymus T cells.

Sequencing was carried out using thymocytes. The source of these receptors is a boy less than two years old with a congenital heart defect. Each CDR3 is given with its conserved first and last residue. A D gene is named only where the DNA matches it firmly. The size field is filled for only some rows; it gives once, few, many or a size class.

V gene	J gene	clone size	D gene	CDR3 DNA	CDR3 protein
TRBV30	TRBJ2-5	-	-	TGTGCCTGGAGTGTCCCCAGGCCGATCCAAGAGACCCAGTACTTC	CAWSVPRPIQETQYF
TRBV7-2	TRBJ1-5	-	-	TGTGCCAGCAGCTTAGCGCACGGGGGAGCCGATCAGCCCCAGCATTTT	CASSLAHGGADQPQHF
TRBV7-9	TRBJ2-7	-	TRBD1	TGTGCCAGCAGCTTGGGGACAGGGTACCTCTCCGAGCAGTACTTC	CASSLGTGYLSEQYF
TRBV6-5	TRBJ2-7	-	-	TGTGCCAGCAGTCGTCGCGAGGTGGACTACGAGCAGTACTTC	CASSRREVDYEQYF
TRBV10-1	TRBJ2-5	-	TRBD1	TGCGCCAGCAGTGAGGGGGTGGCAGGGGGCGAGGAGACCCAGTACTTC	CASSEGVAGGEETQYF
TRBV27	TRBJ2-2	-	-	TGTGCCAGCAGTTTCGAGACTACTCCGAACACCGGGGAGCTGTTTTTT	CASSFETTPNTGELFF
TRBV4-3	TRBJ2-7	few	TRBD1	TGCGCCAGCAGCCAGGGGACAGGGTGGACCTACGAGCAGTACTTC	CASSQGTGWTYEQYF
TRBV27	TRBJ2-4	-	TRBD1	TGTGCCAGCAGTTTATCCGGGACAGTCCAAAACATTCAGTACTTC	CASSLSGTVQNIQYF
TRBV15	TRBJ1-1	-	-	TGTGCCACCAGCAGGCGGGGCACTGAAGCTTTCTTT	CATSRRGTEAFF
TRBV14	TRBJ2-3	-	TRBD2	TGTGCCAGCAGCCAAAATCGGGCTAGCGGATACACAGATACGCAGTATTTT	CASSQNRASGYTDTQYF
TRBV7-9	TRBJ1-3	-	-	TGTGCCAGCAGCTCACCCACGGGCTCTGGAAACACCATATATTTT	CASSSPTGSGNTIYF
TRBV2	TRBJ1-2	-	-	TGTGCCAGCAGTGATGAGGGAGGGGGGGGATACTCTAACTATGGCTACACCTTC	CASSDEGGGGYSNYGYTF
TRBV4-1	TRBJ2-3	-	-	TGCGCCAGCAGCCAACCCTCCCCGGAGGGGCGGACAGATACGCAGTATTTT	CASSQPSPEGRTDTQYF
TRBV5-1	TRBJ2-7	-	TRBD1	TGCGCCAGCCGATCCGGGACAGGGATCGAGCAGTACTTC	CASRSGTGIEQYF
TRBV11-2	TRBJ2-1	-	TRBD2	TGTGCCAGCAGCCTAGCGGGGGAGAATCACAATGAGCAGTTCTTC	CASSLAGENHNEQFF
TRBV6-1	TRBJ1-1	-	-	TGTGCCAGCAGTACCCACGGACAGATGAACACTGAAGCTTTCTTT	CASSTHGQMNTEAFF
TRBV10-3	TRBJ1-1	-	-	TGTGCCATCAGTGAGATCGGGGGTGGCACTGAAGCTTTCTTT	CAISEIGGGTEAFF
TRBV30	TRBJ1-2	-	-	TGTGCCTGGAGTGTGCAGGATGGCTACACCTTC	CAWSVQDGYTF
TRBV5-4	TRBJ2-1	-	TRBD2	TGTGCCAGCAGCTGGGGACTAGCTGTTCTCAATGAGCAGTTCTTC	CASSWGLAVLNEQFF
TRBV7-2	TRBJ1-5	-	-	TGTGCCAGCAGCGTAGACAGACGGAGCAATCAGCCCCAGCATTTT	CASSVDRRSNQPQHF
TRBV5-4	TRBJ1-4	-	-	TGTGCCAGCAGCACTGTGGGGGAGGGAACTAATGAAAAACTGTTTTTT	CASSTVGEGTNEKLFF
TRBV7-9	TRBJ2-1	-	-	TGTGCCAGCAGCGTTGATCCGGTCACTAGCTGGGGCAATGAGCAGTTCTTC	CASSVDPVTSWGNEQFF
TRBV7-8	TRBJ1-5	once	TRBD1	TGTGCCAGCAGCCCTACCTCGACAGGGGGCCTTAATCAGCCCCAGCATTTT	CASSPTSTGGLNQPQHF
TRBV2	TRBJ2-2	-	TRBD2	TGTGCCATAACGGGGGGGGAGAACACCGGGGAGCTGTTTTTT	CAITGGENTGELFF
TRBV6-5	TRBJ1-1	-	-	TGTGCCAGCAGTCCGGGGATAATGAACACTGAAGCTTTCTTT	CASSPGIMNTEAFF
TRBV30	TRBJ2-1	-	-	TGTGCCTGGAGTGGACCTAGCTCCTACAATGAGCAGTTCTTC	CAWSGPSSYNEQFF
TRBV10-3	TRBJ2-1	-	-	TGTGCCATCAGTACTACCGGGACTCGATCCTACAATGAGCAGTTCTTC	CAISTTGTRSYNEQFF
TRBV6-1	TRBJ2-7	-	-	TGTGCCAGCAGTGAACGGACATTCCCTTACGAGCAGTACTTC	CASSERTFPYEQYF
TRBV29-1	TRBJ1-4	once	-	TGCAGCGTTGACCTGCAGGCAGACGGCGAAAAACTGTTTTTT	CSVDLQADGEKLFF
TRBV5-1	TRBJ1-1	-	-	TGCGCCAGCAGACGGGTGGAGGCGGGTTACGTAGCTTTCTTT	CASRRVEAGYVAFF
TRBV6-1	TRBJ2-7	-	-	TGTGCCAGCAGTGAATCTCCAGGGTCGTACGAGCAGTACTTC	CASSESPGSYEQYF
TRBV18	TRBJ1-1	-	-	TGTGCCAGCTCACCACCGGAAGTTGGCAGGTGGTTTCAACCGATTGAAGCTTTCTTT	CASSPPEVGRWFQPIEAFF
TRBV5-4	TRBJ2-6	-	-	TGTGCCAGCAGTGCAACAGGGTTGGGGGCCAACGTCCTGACTTTC	CASSATGLGANVLTF
TRBV14	TRBJ1-4	few	-	TGTGCCAGCAGCCAAGATTGGGGGCAGGATAATGAAAAACTGTTTTTT	CASSQDWGQDNEKLFF
TRBV7-9	TRBJ2-7	-	TRBD2	TGTGCCAGCAGCTTAGAACCCCCGGGACTAGCGACCCACGAGCAGTACTTC	CASSLEPPGLATHEQYF
TRBV5-1	TRBJ2-1	once	-	TGCGCCAGCAGCTGGCAGGGGACCACTGGCGATGAGCAGTTCTTC	CASSWQGTTGDEQFF
TRBV10-3	TRBJ2-3	-	TRBD1	TGTGCCATCAATGACAGGGGCACAGATACGCAGTATTTT	CAINDRGTDTQYF
TRBV6-6	TRBJ2-7	-	-	TGTGCCAGCAGTTACTTATACACTAGTCCCGGTTGCGAGCAGTACTTC	CASSYLYTSPGCEQYF
TRBV9	TRBJ2-5	-	TRBD1	TGTGCCAGCAGCCCGAAGGACAGGCAGGAGACCCAGTACTTC	CASSPKDRQETQYF
TRBV28	TRBJ2-5	-	-	TGTGCCAGCAGTTTCCCCAGTTCTACCCAGTACTTC	CASSFPSSTQYF